A single sample gave rise to the 30 T cell receptor beta chains below, sequenced in a study of Ad26.COV2.S vaccination and SARS-CoV-2 variants. Stated treatment: some 20 received Ad26.COV2.S at low or high dose, single or two shots; about 5 received placebo; per-sample allocation not given. Samples were taken on day 63 after the first vaccine or placebo injection. Only in-frame clones appear in the TCRdb table, and some are missing; sequencing was by immunoSEQ multiplex PCR. The sample lists roughly 250,000 clones, roughly 87% seen once, with 2.9% in the top ten. Source: peripheral blood, taken in a trial of Ad26.COV2.S vaccine versus placebo. These receptors originate from a person aged 18 to 59 who received the Ad26.COV2.S COVID-19 vaccine or a placebo.

This chain joins TRBV12-5 and TRBJ2-1; D perhaps matches TRBD1 (6 bases). Germline V gene lookup returns CDR1 LGHNT and CDR2 FRNRAP. The CDR3 runs to 13 residues. Trimming cost V 3 bases and J 10 bases, with 13 bases left between them. This CDR3 reads CASGLYRAYEQFF. The DNA of the CDR3 is TGTGCTAGTGGTTTATACAGGGCCTACGAGCAGTTCTTC.

The genes are TRBV6-2 or TRBV6-3 and TRBJ1-6; D unclear. The germline V gene encodes CDR1 MNHEY and CDR2 SVGEGT. Between the trimmed V and J ends, which lost 5 bases and 6 bases, there was a span of 11 bases. The CDR3 is 14 amino acids. CDR3 sequence: CASSRIGVNSPLHF. DNA of the CDR3: TGTGCCAGCAGTCGGATCGGGGTTAATTCACCCCTCCACTTT.

This chain uses TRBV12-3 or TRBV12-4 with TRBJ2-3, with 8 bases identical to TRBD1. This CDR3 region has 13 residues. The trim removed 6 bases at V and 5 bases at J, leaving 4 bases unmatched. The CDR3 nucleotides read TGTGCCAGCAGCGGACAGGGTAGAGATACGCAGTATTTT. Translating it yields CASSGQGRDTQYF.

The rearrangement uses TRBV30 and TRBJ1-1, with 10 bases lining up with TRBD1. Germline CDR1 reads GTSNPN; CDR2 reads SVGIG (reference sequence). The CDR3 is 12 residues long. V was pared by 5 bases and J by 4 bases, with 1 base of the junction left unmatched. DNA for the CDR3: TGTGCCTGGGGGACAGGGGTCACTGAAGCTTTCTTT. This gives the protein CAWGTGVTEAFF. The complete variable domain, with remaining parts taken from reference TRBV30 and TRBJ1-1, reads SQTIHQWPATLVQPVGSPLSLECTVEGTSNPNLYWYRQAAGRGLQLLFYSVGIGQISSEVPQNLSASRPQDRQFILSSKKLLLSDSGFYLCAWGTGVTEAFFGQGTRLTVV.

V usage is TRBV11-3 and J usage is TRBJ2-3; no reliable D call. CDR1 and CDR2 from the germline V gene are SGHNT and YENEEA. Trimming cost V 5 bases and J 6 bases, with 9 bases left between them. The CDR3 is 12 residues long. The CDR3 loop is CASSPDADTQYF. CDR3 bases: TGTGCCAGCAGCCCCGACGCGGATACGCAGTATTTT.

The chain has TRBV4-2 and TRBJ1-2; D ambiguous. Germline lookup yields CDR1 LGHNA and CDR2 YNFKEQ. Trimming left V 1 base short and J 0 bases short, with 12 bases between. The CDR3 has 16 amino acids. The CDR3 spells CASSQVPDGTNYGYTF. In DNA form, the CDR3 reads TGTGCCAGCAGCCAAGTCCCTGACGGTACTAACTATGGCTACACCTTC.

The gene calls are TRBV14 and TRBJ2-1, with TRBD2 identical over 12 bases. The CDR3 loop spans 14 amino acids. Germline assignment: CDR1 SGHDN and CDR2 FVKESK. Unmatched junction bases numbered 9, after V lost 9 bases and J lost 9 bases. The CDR3 reads CASKTSGSYGEQFF. The DNA for the CDR3 is TGTGCCAGTAAGACTAGCGGGAGTTACGGTGAGCAGTTCTTC.

The chain combines TRBV19 with TRBJ1-2; 7 bases align to TRBD1. The CDR3 runs to 17 residues. In germline, CDR1 is LNHDA, CDR2 SQIVND (reference sequence). Trimming took 6 bases from V and 3 from J; bases not matched to a gene: 16. This CDR3 is CASSHGTASDFDYGYTF. Here the CDR3 DNA reads TGTGCCAGTAGCCATGGGACAGCCTCGGACTTTGACTATGGCTACACCTTC.

This rearrangement joins TRBV18 to TRBJ2-1; D is unresolved. The CDR3 is 16 residues long. CDR1 KGHSH and CDR2 LQKENI come from the germline V gene. V was trimmed by 2 bases and J by 4 bases, leaving 15 bases between them. CDR3 sequence: CASSPSVGYQYNEQFF. In DNA, the CDR3 is TGTGCCAGCTCACCAAGTGTGGGTTATCAGTACAATGAGCAGTTCTTC.

The chain uses TRBV7-3 and TRBJ2-7, with TRBD1 matching 9 bases. From germline, CDR1 is SGHTA and CDR2 FQGTGA. The CDR3 spans 19 residues. V gave up 1 base and J gave up 6 bases; unmatched junction bases: 19. Written as DNA, the CDR3 is TGTGCCAGCAGCTTAAGCCCCCCCGGCGTAACCGGGACAGGGAGCGAGCAGTACGTC. It yields the protein CASSLSPPGVTGTGSEQYV.

This sequence joins TRBV15 and TRBJ2-1; 7 positions agree with TRBD2. Trimming at V came to 1 base and at J to 10 bases, leaving 1 base not matched to a gene. The CDR3 sequence is 12 residues long. Germline assignment: CDR1 LNHNV and CDR2 YYDKDF (reference sequence). The CDR3 here is CATSRVGGEQFF. CDR3 DNA sequence: TGTGCCACCAGCAGAGTGGGGGGGGAGCAGTTCTTC.

The chain combines TRBV7-2 with TRBJ2-1; D gene uncertain. Germline lookup yields CDR1 SGHTA and CDR2 FQGNSA. There are 13 residues in the CDR3. With 5 bases removed from V and 5 bases from J, the gap between germline ends came to 10 bases. The CDR3 DNA follows: TGTGCCAGCAGCCGAGAGGCTCACAATGAGCAGTTCTTC. Translated: CASSREAHNEQFF.

This clone occurred a few times. CDR3 residues: CASSPGRAYEQYF. CDR3 coding DNA: TGTGCCAGCAGTCCCGGAAGAGCCTACGAGCAGTACTTC. This chain connects TRBV6-2 or TRBV6-3 to TRBJ2-7, with unresolved D. The germline V gene encodes CDR1 MNHEY and CDR2 SVGEGT. CDR3 length equals 13 residues. V shed 5 bases and J shed 2 bases, with 10 bases lying between them.

The chain links TRBV6-1 to TRBJ1-6, with no clear D. The ends were cut back, 1 base at V and 6 bases at J, with 7 bases in the middle. The CDR3 has 14 residues. The germline V gene encodes CDR1 MNHNS and CDR2 SASEGT. The CDR3 loop is CASSEVIINSPLHF. DNA of the CDR3: TGTGCCAGCAGTGAAGTCATCATTAATTCACCCCTCCACTTT.

This clone was seen once. The chain combines TRBV5-5 with TRBJ1-4, with D possibly matching TRBD1 (6 bases). From germline, CDR1 is SGHKS and CDR2 YYEKEE (reference sequence). V shed 4 bases and J shed 15 bases, with 16 bases lying between them. The CDR3 sequence is 12 residues long. The CDR3 is CASSPTQGLMFF. Here the CDR3 DNA reads TGTGCCAGCAGCCCCACACAGGGCCTAATGTTTTTT.

The rearrangement joins TRBV27 to TRBJ1-2; 8 nucleotides align to TRBD1. Germline assignment: CDR1 MNHEY and CDR2 SMNVEV (reference sequence). After removal of 5 bases from V and 8 bases from J, the junction contained 16 bases not matched to a gene. The CDR3 is made up of 16 amino acids. CDR3 loop: CASSPFTDRGSDGYTF. The CDR3 DNA follows: TGTGCCAGCAGTCCCTTTACAGACAGGGGCTCGGACGGCTACACCTTC.

The chain combines TRBV29-1 with TRBJ1-1; the D is unclear. CDR1 is SQVTM and CDR2 is ANQGSEA in the germline V gene. CDR3 length equals 13 residues. The V and J ends lost 3 bases and 4 bases respectively, with 12 bases between them. The CDR3 here is CSVEEFMGTEAFF. CDR3 DNA sequence: TGCAGCGTTGAGGAATTTATGGGCACTGAAGCTTTCTTT.

The chain uses TRBV14 and TRBJ2-3, with 7 bases aligning to TRBD2. This CDR3 has 15 amino acids. With 4 bases clipped from V and 4 bases from J, the junction kept 8 bases outside the gene matches. Germline CDR1 is SGHDN and CDR2 is FVKESK. The CDR3 DNA is TGTGCCAGCAGCCCGTGGACTAGTCGCGCAGATACGCAGTATTTT. The encoded protein is CASSPWTSRADTQYF.

The J gene is TRBJ2-2, the V gene TRBV19; 9 bases match TRBD1. The V gene's germline CDR1 is LNHDA and CDR2 SQIVND (reference sequence). J gave up 6 bases and V 9 bases, and 5 bases lay outside the gene matches. The CDR3 extends over 13 amino acids. The CDR3 DNA reads TGTGCCAGGGGACAGGGCGTGCCCGGGGAGCTGTTTTTT. Its translation is CARGQGVPGELFF.

This clone showed up just once. The gene calls are TRBV9 and TRBJ2-3; 16 bases fit TRBD2. The CDR3 consists of 17 residues. After removal of 3 bases from V and 2 bases from J, the junction contained 3 bases not matched to a gene. Germline-derived CDR1 and CDR2 are SGDLS and YYNGEE. The CDR3 region has the DNA TGTGCCAGCAGCGCCGGGACTAGCGGGAGGGCCACAGATACGCAGTATTTT. Its protein product is CASSAGTSGRATDTQYF. Full variable domain (rest looked up from reference TRBV9 and TRBJ2-3): DSGVTQTPKHLITATGQRVTLRCSPRSGDLSVYWYQQSLDQGLQFLIQYYNGEERAKGNILERFSAQQFPDLHSELNLSSLELGDSALYFCASSAGTSGRATDTQYFGPGTRLTVL.

The gene calls are TRBV7-8 and TRBJ2-1, with a tentative D call TRBD2 (6 bases). The CDR3 is 17 amino acids. The V end lost 1 base, the J end lost 4 bases, and 17 bases lay between the germline ends. CDR1 and CDR2 (germline): SGHVS, FQNEAQ. DNA for the CDR3: TGTGCCAGCAGCTTAGGGCTCCCGCGGAGGGGATACAATGAGCAGTTCTTC. Amino acids: CASSLGLPRRGYNEQFF.

This clone was observed a few times. The chain combines TRBV27 with TRBJ2-2; TRBD1 agrees at 9 bases. V trimming: 2 bases; J trimming: 4 bases; junction bases outside the gene matches: 5. This CDR3 has 16 amino acids. Germline loops: CDR1 MNHEY, CDR2 SMNVEV (reference sequence). The CDR3 reads CASSLTGTGRTGELFF. In nucleotides, the CDR3 is TGTGCCAGCAGTTTAACCGGGACAGGGCGCACCGGGGAGCTGTTTTTT.

This clone was recorded only once. The gene calls are TRBV29-1 and TRBJ2-7, with 12 bases matching TRBD2. From germline, CDR1 is SQVTM and CDR2 ANQGSEA. The junction had 6 bases not matched to a gene; V was cut back by 6 bases and J by 3 bases. The CDR3 consists of 14 residues. The CDR3 here is CSVDGLAGRYEQYF. Here the CDR3 DNA reads TGCAGCGTCGACGGACTAGCGGGACGCTACGAGCAGTACTTC.

V gene TRBV5-4 combines with J gene TRBJ2-2; D is uncertain. Germline V gene lookup returns CDR1 SGHNT and CDR2 YYREEE (reference sequence). The CDR3 contains 16 residues. With 0 bases removed from V and 4 bases from J, the gap between germline ends came to 13 bases. CDR3 DNA: TGTGCCAGCAGCTTGGCCGCGGCCTTTCCCACCGGGGAGCTGTTTTTT. Amino acid sequence: CASSLAAAFPTGELFF.

This chain connects TRBV12-5 to TRBJ2-5, with 7 bases matching TRBD1. Germline trimming cut 5 bases from V and 5 bases from J; bases unmatched to any gene: 8. CDR1 is LGHNT and CDR2 is FRNRAP in the germline V gene. This CDR3 has 14 amino acids. CDR3 sequence reads: CASGIGQAGETQYF. For the CDR3, the DNA is TGTGCTAGTGGTATAGGACAGGCCGGGGAGACCCAGTACTTC.

V gene TRBV4-3 combines with J gene TRBJ2-2; TRBD1 aligns across 10 bases. J gave up 3 bases and V 0 bases, and 4 bases lay outside the gene matches. Germline-derived CDR1 and CDR2 are LGHNA and YSLEER. The CDR3 extends over 17 amino acids. In DNA form, the CDR3 reads TGCGCCAGCAGCCAAGATGGGGACAGGGGTGACACCGGGGAGCTGTTTTTT. Its translation is CASSQDGDRGDTGELFF.

CDR3 nucleotide sequence: TGTGCCAGCAGCCCCCTAGCGGGGGGGCAGAATGAGCAGTTCTTC. Residues: CASSPLAGGQNEQFF. The chain is built from TRBV7-3 and TRBJ2-1; TRBD2 agrees at 12 bases. Germline-derived CDR1 and CDR2 are SGHTA and FQGTGA. Unmatched junction bases numbered 6, after V lost 5 bases and J lost 7 bases. The CDR3 loop spans 15 amino acids.

This chain links TRBV25-1 with TRBJ2-1; D is perhaps TRBD1 (6 bases). The CDR3 totals 13 residues. Per germline, CDR1 MGHDK and CDR2 SYGVNS. V dropped 9 bases and J dropped 3 bases, with 12 bases sitting between them. The CDR3 region is CASREDSYNEQFF. CDR3 sequence (DNA): TGTGCCAGTCGCGAGGACAGCTACAATGAGCAGTTCTTC.

This clone appeared once. The chain carries TRBV11-3 and TRBJ2-1; D unresolved. The CDR3 contains 16 residues. The V end was cut by 5 bases, the J end by 0 bases, with 14 bases between. Germline lookup yields CDR1 SGHNT and CDR2 YENEEA. CDR3 in amino acids: CASSLGGSGSYNEQFF. The CDR3, as DNA: TGTGCCAGCAGCCTAGGTGGTTCGGGCTCCTACAATGAGCAGTTCTTC.

V is TRBV24-1 and J is TRBJ2-3, with 10 nucleotides matching TRBD2. The junction had 6 bases not matched to a gene; V was cut back by 12 bases and J by 4 bases. Germline CDR1 is KGHDR and CDR2 is SFDVKD. The CDR3 consists of 13 residues. CDR3 in amino acids: CAEAGGPPDTQYF. DNA for the CDR3: TGTGCCGAAGCGGGGGGGCCCCCAGATACGCAGTATTTT.